Below, one TCR beta chain is given with its context. Antigen specificity is unknown. The data are from a study of glioma-infiltrating T cells. Findings of the study overall: Above-expected tissue-blood divergence occurred in all gliomas, most in low-grade ones.

The iRepertoire nested amplicon-rescue multiplex PCR amplified TCR alpha and beta CDR3s from RNA. TCRdb used MiXCR to reprocess the multiplex PCR reads, holding one entry per CDR3 protein. The repertoire holds about 400,000 distinct CDR3 sequences, with roughly two fifths as singletons. This receptor was taken from a human donor with low-grade glioma or glioblastoma, undergoing nonglioma brain surgery, or in good health (not recorded which). What was sequenced was glioma tissue, nonneoplastic brain tissue, or PBMCs (not recorded which).

In DNA form, the CDR3 reads TGTGCCAGCAGCTTTATTCGACATGGGAGATTTGGCTACACCTTC. Translating it yields CASSFIRHGRFGYTF. This chain links TRBV6-2 or TRBV6-3 with TRBJ1-2; no firm D call. There are 15 residues in the CDR3. Germline lookup yields CDR1 MNHEY and CDR2 SVGEGT. V was cut by 6 bases and J by 7 bases, with 21 bases left in between.